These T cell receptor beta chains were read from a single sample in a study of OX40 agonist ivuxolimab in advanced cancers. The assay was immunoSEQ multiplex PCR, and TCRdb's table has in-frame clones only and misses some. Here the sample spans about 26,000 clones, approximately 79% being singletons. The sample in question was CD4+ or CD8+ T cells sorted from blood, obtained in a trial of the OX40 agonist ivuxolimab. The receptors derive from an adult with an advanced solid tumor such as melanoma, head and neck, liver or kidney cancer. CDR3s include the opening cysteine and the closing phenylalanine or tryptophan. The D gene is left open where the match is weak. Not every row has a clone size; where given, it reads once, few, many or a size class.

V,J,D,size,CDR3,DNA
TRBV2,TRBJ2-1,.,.,CASSEPEISGTYNEQFF,TGTGCCAGCAGTGAACCCGAAATTAGCGGAACCTACAATGAGCAGTTCTTC
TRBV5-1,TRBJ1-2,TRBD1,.,CASSWGQGGYTF,TGCGCCAGCAGCTGGGGACAGGGAGGCTACACCTTC
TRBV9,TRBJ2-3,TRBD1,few,CASRDRGRNTQYF,TGTGCCAGCAGGGACAGGGGGCGGAATACGCAGTATTTT
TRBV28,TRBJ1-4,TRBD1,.,CASSPGGTNEKLFF,TGTGCCAGCAGTCCAGGGGGTACTAATGAAAAACTGTTTTTT
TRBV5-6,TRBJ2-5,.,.,CASSLGAGKETQYF,TGTGCCAGCAGCTTGGGGGCAGGAAAAGAGACCCAGTACTTC
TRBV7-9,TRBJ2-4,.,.,CASSLIGLGENIQYF,TGTGCCAGCAGCTTAATCGGCCTCGGGGAAAACATTCAGTACTTC
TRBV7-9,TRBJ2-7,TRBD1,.,CASSLVDRGYEQYF,TGTGCCAGCAGCTTAGTGGACAGGGGCTACGAGCAGTACTTC
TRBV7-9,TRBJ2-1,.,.,CASSYSGSYNEQFF,TGTGCCAGCAGCTATAGCGGCTCCTACAATGAGCAGTTCTTC
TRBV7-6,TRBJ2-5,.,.,CASSGLEETQYF,TGTGCCAGCAGCGGCTTAGAGGAGACCCAGTACTTC
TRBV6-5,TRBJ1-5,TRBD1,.,CASRLTGGKPQHF,TGTGCCAGCAGACTTACAGGGGGCAAGCCCCAGCATTTT
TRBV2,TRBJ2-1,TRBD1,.,CASSGDRVHNEQFF,TGTGCCAGCAGTGGAGACAGGGTCCACAATGAGCAGTTCTTC
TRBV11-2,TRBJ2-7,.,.,CASSIQTKHF,TGTGCCAGCAGCATCCAGACAAAGCACTTC
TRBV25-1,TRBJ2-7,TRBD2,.,CASRGTTTYEQYF,TGTGCCAGCCGAGGGACTACTACCTACGAGCAGTACTTC